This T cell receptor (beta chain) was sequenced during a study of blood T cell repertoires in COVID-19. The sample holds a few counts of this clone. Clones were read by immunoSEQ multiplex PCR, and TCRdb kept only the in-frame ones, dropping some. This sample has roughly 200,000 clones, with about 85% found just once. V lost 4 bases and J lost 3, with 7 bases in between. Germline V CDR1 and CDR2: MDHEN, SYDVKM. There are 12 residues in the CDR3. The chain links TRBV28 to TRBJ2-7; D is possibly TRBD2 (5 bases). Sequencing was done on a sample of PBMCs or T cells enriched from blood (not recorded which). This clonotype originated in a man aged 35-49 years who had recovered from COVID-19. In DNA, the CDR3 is TGTGCCAGCAGTTCCACTAGCTACGAGCAGTACTTC. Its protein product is CASSSTSYEQYF.